This T cell receptor beta chain comes out of a study of blood T cell repertoires in COVID-19. Study overall: Specimens from acute and convalescent COVID-19 originated in the United States, Italy and Spain. Nucleic acid was either cDNA or gDNA, and it came from T cells, B-cell-depleted T cells, or PBMCs.

As handled by the study authors: Amplification with reference gene primers provided the estimates of nucleated cell counts. The protocol was immunoSEQ multiplex PCR, while the TCRdb copy is restricted to in-frame clones and leaves out a portion. V, J and clone size are taken as reported in that table, and D and trimming were inferred from the DNA itself. The data show tens of thousands of clones, approximately 90% seen once. Looked up from germline, CDR1 is SGHRS and CDR2 is YFSETQ. The CDR3 spans 13 residues. The V gene lost 5 bases and the J gene lost 4 bases, with 13 bases spanning the gap. What was sequenced was peripheral blood. This TCR came from a woman in her thirties or forties with active COVID-19. V is TRBV5-1 and J is TRBJ2-7; D might be TRBD2 (5 bases). The DNA of the CDR3 is TGCGCCAGCAGTCGAGGCGGGTTTTACGAGCAGTACTTC. This gives the protein CASSRGGFYEQYF.